Shown below are 17 T cell receptor beta chains from a single sample sequenced in a study of blood T cell repertoires in COVID-19. Sequencing was performed with immunoSEQ multiplex PCR; in TCRdb, only in-frame clones are kept and a portion is missing. Here the sample spans roughly 92,000 clones, approximately 89% being singletons. Sequencing was carried out using peripheral blood. These receptors came from a human donor with acute or convalescent COVID-19. The donor label of this sample is uncertain.

The rearrangement uses TRBV6-4 and TRBJ2-5, with 15 bases lining up with TRBD2. The CDR3 is 17 residues long. V was pared by 3 bases and J by 1 base, with 3 bases of the junction left unmatched. CDR1 and CDR2 (germline): MRHNA, SNTAGT. CDR3: CASSEGTSGGLQETQYF. CDR3 in DNA: TGTGCCAGCAGTGAAGGGACTAGCGGGGGGCTCCAAGAGACCCAGTACTTC.

The rearrangement links TRBV29-1 to TRBJ2-3; D possibly corresponds to TRBD1 (5 bases). The CDR3 covers 14 residues. CDR1 SQVTM and CDR2 ANQGSEA come from the germline V gene. The ends were cut back, 3 bases at V and 0 bases at J, with 10 bases in the middle. The DNA for the CDR3 is TGCAGCGTTGATGGGGCATCTAGCACAGATACGCAGTATTTT. Translation gives CSVDGASSTDTQYF.

The table lists this clone with a count of one. The genes are TRBV6-5 and TRBJ1-1; D is unresolved. The CDR3 runs 13 residues. V was clipped by 6 bases and J by 0 bases, with 8 bases between them. From germline, CDR1 is MNHEY and CDR2 SVGAGI. The CDR3 spells CASRYDMNTEAFF. The CDR3 nucleotides are TGTGCCAGCAGATATGACATGAACACTGAAGCTTTCTTT.

V usage is TRBV5-8 and J usage is TRBJ1-1; possible D gene TRBD1, 5 bases. V was pared by 6 bases and J by 1 base, with 13 bases between. Germline CDR1 is SGHTS and CDR2 is YDEGEE. This CDR3 is built from 14 residues. DNA for the CDR3: TGTGCCAGCAAGACCCCTGGACAGAACACTGAAGCTTTCTTT. Amino acid sequence: CASKTPGQNTEAFF.

The chain combines TRBV6-2 or TRBV6-3 with TRBJ1-2; perhaps TRBD1 as D (6 bases). The V end was cut by 5 bases, the J end by 4 bases, with 14 bases between. Germline loops: CDR1 MNHEY, CDR2 SVGEGT. The CDR3 has 14 amino acids. The CDR3, as DNA: TGTGCCAGCAGTGATACGGACAGAACCTATGGCTACACCTTC. Its translation: CASSDTDRTYGYTF.

This clone was observed once. The identical CDR3 is also encoded by other nucleotide sequences in the sample. The chain joins TRBV9 to TRBJ2-2; TRBD1 aligns across 7 bases. V shed 3 bases, J shed 1 base, and the junction held 6 bases outside the gene matches. The germline gives CDR1 SGDLS, CDR2 YYNGEE. This CDR3 is 16 amino acids long. CDR3 region: CASSADRVRNTGELFF. The CDR3 DNA reads as TGTGCCAGCAGCGCCGACAGGGTCCGGAACACCGGGGAGCTGTTTTTT.

The rearrangement links TRBV6-5 to TRBJ2-7, with D perhaps matching TRBD2 (5 bases). With 0 bases removed from V and 6 bases from J, the gap between germline ends came to 15 bases. CDR1 MNHEY and CDR2 SVGAGI come from the germline V gene. This CDR3 region has 15 residues. The CDR3 here is CASSYSYGDLGEQYF. The CDR3 coding sequence is TGTGCCAGCAGTTACTCGTACGGGGATTTGGGCGAGCAGTACTTC.

The chain couples TRBV2 to TRBJ1-5; D remains ambiguous. V lost 0 bases and J lost 5, with 8 bases in between. The CDR3 spans 14 residues. Germline V CDR1 and CDR2: SNHLY, FYNNEI. Here the CDR3 DNA reads TGTGCCAGCAGTGAAGCGCCTAGTGATCAGCCCCAGCATTTT. This sequence encodes CASSEAPSDQPQHF.

J is TRBJ2-3 and V is TRBV5-1; 7 bases match TRBD2. Germline V gene sequence: CDR1 SGHRS, CDR2 YFSETQ. J gave up 1 base and V 4 bases, and 6 bases lay outside the gene matches. The CDR3 is made up of 15 amino acids. The CDR3 protein is CASSTRAGGTDTQYF. The CDR3 DNA is TGCGCCAGCAGCACCCGGGCGGGGGGCACAGATACGCAGTATTTT.

This clone has just one count. The chain joins TRBV28 to TRBJ2-7; D perhaps matches TRBD1 (6 bases). The CDR3 has 15 residues. Germline CDR1 MDHEN, CDR2 SYDVKM. V was clipped by 4 bases and J by 5 bases, with 18 bases between them. Written as DNA, the CDR3 is TGTGCCAGCAGTTCCCACAGGGTAGGGAGTGACGAGCAGTACTTC. Encoded protein: CASSSHRVGSDEQYF.

This chain links TRBV19 with TRBJ1-2; D not resolved. CDR1 LNHDA and CDR2 SQIVND come from the germline V gene (reference sequence). This CDR3 is 15 amino acids long. V lost 6 bases to trimming and J lost 0 bases, with 14 bases between them. In DNA form, the CDR3 reads TGTGCCAGTAGACCGACAAACGTGGCTAACTATGGCTACACCTTC. It encodes CASRPTNVANYGYTF. The full variable domain, with the rest looked up from reference TRBV19 and TRBJ1-2, is DGGITQSPKYLFRKEGQNVTLSCEQNLNHDAMYWYRQDPGQGLRLIYYSQIVNDFQKGDIAEGYSVSREKKESFPLTVTSAQKNPTAFYLCASRPTNVANYGYTFGSGTRLTVV.

V is TRBV28 and J is TRBJ1-3; no clear D gene. From germline, CDR1 is MDHEN and CDR2 SYDVKM. V lost 8 bases and J lost 2, with 7 bases in between. The CDR3 loop spans 12 amino acids. CDR3 amino acids: CASGVAGNTIYF. CDR3 DNA: TGTGCCAGCGGAGTGGCTGGAAACACCATATATTTT. The whole variable domain, filled in from reference TRBV28 and TRBJ1-3, reads DVKVTQSSRYLVKRTGEKVFLECVQDMDHENMFWYRQDPGLGLRLIYFSYDVKMKEKGDIPEGYSVSREKKERFSLILESASTNQTSMYLCASGVAGNTIYFGEGSWLTVV.

This clone was found once. The chain links TRBV9 to TRBJ1-1, with D perhaps matching TRBD1 (6 bases). In germline, CDR1 is SGDLS, CDR2 YYNGEE. This CDR3 is 15 amino acids long. The ends were cut back, 0 bases at V and 4 bases at J, with 13 bases in the middle. CDR3 in DNA: TGTGCCAGCAGCGTAGTTCAGGGGAGATTCACTGAAGCTTTCTTT. Protein product: CASSVVQGRFTEAFF.

This rearrangement joins TRBV6-5 to TRBJ2-3, with D perhaps TRBD1 (6 bases). The CDR3 has 15 amino acids. CDR1 is MNHEY and CDR2 is SVGAGI in the germline V gene. V lost 6 bases and J lost 2, with 15 bases in between. The CDR3 DNA follows: TGTGCCAGCAGGCGGGCAGGACAGACCACAGATACGCAGTATTTT. Translated: CASRRAGQTTDTQYF.

The CDR3 coding sequence is TGTGCCAGCAGTGAAGACAGGTCTGGCAATCAGCCCCAGCATTTT. Translation: CASSEDRSGNQPQHF. The chain couples TRBV2 to TRBJ1-5; tentative D call: TRBD1 (5 bases). The CDR3 is 15 residues long. Looked up from germline, CDR1 is SNHLY and CDR2 is FYNNEI. V lost 1 base to trimming and J lost 2 bases, with 9 bases between them.

This chain uses TRBV7-9 with TRBJ1-6; D might be TRBD1 (5 bases). V lost 5 bases, J lost 0 bases, and 14 bases lay in between. CDR3 size: 17 residues. Germline V gene lookup returns CDR1 SEHNR and CDR2 FQNEAQ (reference sequence). CDR3 sequence reads: CASSLDRGSSYNSPLHF. Written as DNA, the CDR3 is TGTGCCAGCAGCCTAGATAGGGGAAGCTCCTATAATTCACCCCTCCACTTT.

This CDR3 reads CASSLVEGSDGYTF. The CDR3 nucleotides are TGTGCCAGCAGCTTAGTGGAGGGGAGTGATGGCTACACCTTC. The gene calls are TRBV11-2 and TRBJ1-2, with a possible D match to TRBD1 (5 bases). Trimming removed 1 base at V and 6 bases at J, with 12 bases between. This CDR3 region has 14 residues. Germline CDR1 reads SGHAT; CDR2 reads FQNNGV.